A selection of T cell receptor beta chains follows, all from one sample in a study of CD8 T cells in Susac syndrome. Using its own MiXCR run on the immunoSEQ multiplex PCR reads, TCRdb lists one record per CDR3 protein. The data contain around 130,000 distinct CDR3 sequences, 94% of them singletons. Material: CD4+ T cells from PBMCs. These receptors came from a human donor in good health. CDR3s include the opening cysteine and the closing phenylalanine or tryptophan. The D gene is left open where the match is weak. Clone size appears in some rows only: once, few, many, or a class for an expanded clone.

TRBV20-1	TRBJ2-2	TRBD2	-	TGCAGTGCTAGAGGACTAGCAGGGTACACCGGGGAGCTGTTTTTT	CSARGLAGYTGELFF
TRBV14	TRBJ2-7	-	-	TGTGCCAGCAGCCAAGTAGAGGGGAAGCAGTACTTC	CASSQVEGKQYF
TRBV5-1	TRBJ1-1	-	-	TGCGCCAGCAGCTTCTTGGTAGGACAGCTGAACACTGAAGCTTTCTTT	CASSFLVGQLNTEAFF
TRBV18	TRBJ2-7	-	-	TGTGCCAGCTCATTACCCGGGTCCCCCTACGAGCAGTACTTC	CASSLPGSPYEQYF
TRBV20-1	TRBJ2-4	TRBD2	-	TGCAGTGCTAGCCCTTGGGGAGGGAATGACAAAAACATTCAGTACTTC	CSASPWGGNDKNIQYF
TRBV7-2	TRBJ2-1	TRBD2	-	TGTGCCAGCAGCTTTGCTAGCGGGATTGGGGGCTCCTACAATGAGCAGTTCTTC	CASSFASGIGGSYNEQFF
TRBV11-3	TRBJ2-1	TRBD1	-	TGTGCCAGCAGCTTTGGGACAGGAGGTGGTGAGCAGTTCTTC	CASSFGTGGGEQFF
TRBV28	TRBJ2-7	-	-	TGTGCCAGCACCCTTGGGGGCGCTGGCCCGTCCTACGAGCAGTACTTC	CASTLGGAGPSYEQYF
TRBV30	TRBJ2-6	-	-	TGTGCCTGGAGGATCGCTGGGGCCAACGTCCTGACTTTC	CAWRIAGANVLTF
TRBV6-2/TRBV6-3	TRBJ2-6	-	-	TGTGCCAGCAGTTCCCCCACCTACTCTGGGGCCAACGTCCTGACTTTC	CASSSPTYSGANVLTF
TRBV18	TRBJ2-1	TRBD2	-	TGTGCCAGCTCTCCGGGACTAGCGGGACTCTACAATGAGCAGTTCTTC	CASSPGLAGLYNEQFF
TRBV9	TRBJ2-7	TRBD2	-	TGTGCCAGCAGCCCTCAGGGGGGACTAGCGGGAGTCGATGAGCAGTACTTC	CASSPQGGLAGVDEQYF
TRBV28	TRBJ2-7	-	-	TGTGCCAGCAGTCCCCCGGTAGGAGGGTACGAGCAGTACTTC	CASSPPVGGYEQYF
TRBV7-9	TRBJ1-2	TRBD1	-	TGTGCCAGCAGCTCCAGGGGGGGGGATGGCTACACCTTC	CASSSRGGDGYTF
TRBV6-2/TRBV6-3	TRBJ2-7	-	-	TGTGCCAGCAGTTACACTTCTCGGAGGACTATCTACGAGCAGTACTTC	CASSYTSRRTIYEQYF
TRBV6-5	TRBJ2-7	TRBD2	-	TGTGCCCGCTGGGGGGGCGGGAGGGCCTACGAGCAGTACTTC	CARWGGGRAYEQYF
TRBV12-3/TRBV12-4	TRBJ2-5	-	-	TGTGCCAGCAGTTTCTCCGGTCTTCAAGAGACCCAGTACTTC	CASSFSGLQETQYF
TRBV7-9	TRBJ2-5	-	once	TGTGCCAGCAGCCTGCTGGCGGGAAAGGGAGAGACCCAGTACTTC	CASSLLAGKGETQYF
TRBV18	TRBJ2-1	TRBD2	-	TGTGCCAGCTCAAGGACTAGCCCTAGCTCCTACAATGAGCAGTTCTTC	CASSRTSPSSYNEQFF
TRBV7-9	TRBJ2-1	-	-	TGTGCCAGCCACGCCGACAGTGATGAGCAGTTCTTC	CASHADSDEQFF
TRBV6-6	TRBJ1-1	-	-	TGTGCCAGCAGTCCACAGCGCGAAGCTTTCTTT	CASSPQREAFF
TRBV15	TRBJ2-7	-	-	TGTGCCACCAGCAGAGATTTGCCTAGTAACGACTACGAGCAGTACTTC	CATSRDLPSNDYEQYF
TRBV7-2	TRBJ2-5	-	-	TGTGCCAGCAGCGAGGTGTACCACCAAGAGACCCAGTACTTC	CASSEVYHQETQYF
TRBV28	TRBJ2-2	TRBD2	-	TGTGCCAGCAGTTTCGTACTAGCGTACACCGGGGAGCTGTTTTTT	CASSFVLAYTGELFF
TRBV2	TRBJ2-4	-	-	TGTGCCAGCAGTGTTGGAGCGGGTGGAGCCAAAAACATTCAGTACTTC	CASSVGAGGAKNIQYF
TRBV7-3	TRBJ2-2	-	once	TGTGCCAGCAGCTTAGGGTCAAACACCGGGGAGCTGTTTTTT	CASSLGSNTGELFF
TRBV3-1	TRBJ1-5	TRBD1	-	TGTGCCAGCAGCCAGCAGGGGGTAGGTCAGCCCCAGCATTTT	CASSQQGVGQPQHF
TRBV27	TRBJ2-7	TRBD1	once	TGTGCCAGCATGCGATGGTGGGGACAGGTGGTCGAGCAGTACTTC	CASMRWWGQVVEQYF
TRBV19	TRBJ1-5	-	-	TGTGCCAGTAGATCAGGGATGTATCAGCCCCAGCATTTT	CASRSGMYQPQHF
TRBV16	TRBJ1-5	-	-	TGTGCCAGCAGCCAGGCAACAGAAGATCAGCCCCAGCATTTT	CASSQATEDQPQHF
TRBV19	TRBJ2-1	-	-	TGTGCCAGTAGTAGATCTAGCGAGACGTACAATGAGCAGTTCTTC	CASSRSSETYNEQFF
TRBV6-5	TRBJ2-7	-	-	TGTGCCAGCAGCCGAAGGGACATCCTAAGGGAGCAGTACTTC	CASSRRDILREQYF
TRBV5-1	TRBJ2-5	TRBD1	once	TGCGCCAGCAGCTCCGGACAGGGGATGGAGACCCAGTACTTC	CASSSGQGMETQYF
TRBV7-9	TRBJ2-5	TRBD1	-	TGTGCCAGCAGCGGAACAGGGGATTACGAGACCCAGTACTTC	CASSGTGDYETQYF
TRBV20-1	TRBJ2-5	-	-	TGCAGTGCTCCGCCACAGTACCCCGTAGAGACCCAGTACTTC	CSAPPQYPVETQYF
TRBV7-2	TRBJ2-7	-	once	TGTGCCAGCAGCTTCGGGGCGTACGAGCAGTACTTC	CASSFGAYEQYF
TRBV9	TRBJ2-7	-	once	TGTGCCAGCAGCGTAGAAATAGGGGAGCAGTACTTC	CASSVEIGEQYF
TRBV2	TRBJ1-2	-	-	TGTGCCAGCAGTGCAAATCTGGGAAACGGAGACTATGGCTACACCTTC	CASSANLGNGDYGYTF
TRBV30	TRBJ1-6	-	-	TGTGCCTGGAGTACTTTCTCGGCGGGGGCCGGTTCACCCCTCCACTTT	CAWSTFSAGAGSPLHF
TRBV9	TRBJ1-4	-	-	TGTGCCAGCAGCGCCACCTCGGACTTCACTAATGAAAAACTGTTTTTT	CASSATSDFTNEKLFF
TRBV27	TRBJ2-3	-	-	TGTGCCAGCAGACCCGCCGGGCCAGGCACAGATACGCAGTATTTT	CASRPAGPGTDTQYF
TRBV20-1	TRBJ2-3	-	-	TGCAGTGCTCACCAGGCGTTCACAGATACGCAGTATTTT	CSAHQAFTDTQYF
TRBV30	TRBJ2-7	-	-	TGTGCCTGGAGCCTCTCCTACGAGCAGTACTTC	CAWSLSYEQYF
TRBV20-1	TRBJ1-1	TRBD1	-	TGCAGTGCTAGGGCACCGGGACAGGGTAGGGTTGAAGCTTTCTTT	CSARAPGQGRVEAFF
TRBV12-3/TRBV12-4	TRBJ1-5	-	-	TGTGCCAGCAGTTTCGGGGATCAGGGTCAGCCCCAGCATTTT	CASSFGDQGQPQHF
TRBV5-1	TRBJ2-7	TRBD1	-	TGCGCCAGCAGCCTTGGGACAGAAGTCTACGAGCAGTACTTC	CASSLGTEVYEQYF
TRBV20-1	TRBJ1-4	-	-	TGCAGTGCTTCGAGGACGGCTAATGAAAAACTGTTTTTT	CSASRTANEKLFF
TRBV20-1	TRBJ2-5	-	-	TGCAGTGCTAGAGATCTATGGGTAGAGACCCAGTACTTC	CSARDLWVETQYF
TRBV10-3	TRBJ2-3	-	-	TGTGCCACGGGGGAAGATACGCAGTATTTT	CATGEDTQYF
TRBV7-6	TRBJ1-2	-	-	TGTGCCACCTCGGACGGCGGACAGGGCTACACCTTC	CATSDGGQGYTF